This section outlines one T cell receptor (beta chain) sequence together with its context. This specimen belongs to a study of glioma-infiltrating T cells after dendritic cell vaccination. Germline CDR1 SGHRS, CDR2 YFSETQ. Losses at the gene ends were 4 bases for V and 4 bases for J; bases not matched to a gene: 7. This CDR3 spans 15 amino acids. Before vaccination, two weeks after the third vaccination, and at progression, PBMC were collected. The repertoire was sequenced with immunoSEQ multiplex PCR; TCRdb's copy has only in-frame clones and lacks some. The table has tens of thousands of clones, roughly 90% seen once.

The input for sequencing was blood, taken before dendritic cell vaccination. The receptor was derived from a human donor with glioblastoma. V gene TRBV5-1 combines with J gene TRBJ1-1; TRBD1 matches at 10 bases. Written as DNA, the CDR3 is TGCGCCAGCAGCGGGGACAGGGGTATCGGCACTGAAGCTTTCTTT. It encodes CASSGDRGIGTEAFF. The full variable domain, in which reference TRBV5-1 and TRBJ1-1 provide the parts outside the CDR3, is KAGVTQTPRYLIKTRGQQVTLSCSPISGHRSVSWYQQTPGQGLQFLFEYFSETQRNKGNFPGRFSGRQFSNSRSEMNVSTLELGDSALYLCASSGDRGIGTEAFFGQGTRLTVV.